The 28 T cell receptor beta chains presented below share a single source sample, sequenced in a study of blood T cell repertoires in COVID-19 (dated by TCRdb to about 2020). Libraries were made using the immunoSEQ multiplex PCR assay. TCRdb's version of the immuneACCESS table is confined to in-frame rearrangements and falls short of the full clone set. An unresolved V gene accounts for under half of the shortfall where checked; the remainder is of unknown origin. Across this sample there are about 190,000 clones, with about 83% seen only once. 4.5% to 6% of the sample comes from the top ten. The specimen sequenced was peripheral blood. The receptors derive from a woman aged 70-85 years with active or convalescent COVID-19.

CDR3 bases: TGTGCCAGCACCCTCACGGGTCAGGGGGAAGAGACCCAGTACTTC. Translated, it gives CASTLTGQGEETQYF. The V call is TRBV3-1 (or the pseudogene TRBV3-2), the J call TRBJ2-5; 7 bases are shared with TRBD1. Unmatched junction bases numbered 11, after V lost 7 bases and J lost 3 bases. This CDR3 has 15 residues. Germline loops: CDR1 LGHDT, CDR2 YNNKEL (reference sequence).

The chain employs TRBV6-5 and TRBJ2-5; a weak D match, TRBD2 (6 bases). The V gene's germline CDR1 is MNHEY and CDR2 SVGAGI. V dropped 6 bases and J dropped 3 bases, with 14 bases sitting between them. The CDR3 runs to 14 residues. CDR3 sequence: CASSSGRGKETQYF. The CDR3 DNA reads TGTGCCAGCAGCTCAGGGCGGGGCAAAGAGACCCAGTACTTC.

The chain combines TRBV19 with TRBJ2-1; TRBD2 aligns across 13 bases. V dropped 5 bases and J dropped 1; count of bases not matched to a gene: 14. From germline, CDR1 is LNHDA and CDR2 SQIVND (reference sequence). The CDR3 extends over 20 amino acids. This CDR3 is CASSPGLAGVGVLSYNEQFF. CDR3 DNA sequence: TGTGCCAGTAGTCCCGGACTAGCGGGAGTAGGAGTGTTGTCCTACAATGAGCAGTTCTTC.

The rearrangement links TRBV28 to TRBJ2-3; D is possibly TRBD1 (6 bases). V shed 6 bases and J shed 1 base, with 17 bases lying between them. CDR3 size: 16 residues. The germline gives CDR1 MDHEN, CDR2 SYDVKM. CDR3 sequence reads: CASRRSRGSGTDTQYF. CDR3 DNA sequence: TGTGCCAGCAGACGTAGCAGGGGATCCGGCACAGATACGCAGTATTTT. The whole variable domain, remainder taken from reference TRBV28 and TRBJ2-3, is DVKVTQSSRYLVKRTGEKVFLECVQDMDHENMFWYRQDPGLGLRLIYFSYDVKMKEKGDIPEGYSVSREKKERFSLILESASTNQTSMYLCASRRSRGSGTDTQYFGPGTRLTVL.

This chain links TRBV5-5 with TRBJ2-7; 11 bases are a match to TRBD2. Germline V gene sequence: CDR1 SGHKS, CDR2 YYEKEE (reference sequence). This CDR3 contains 17 residues. J was trimmed by 2 bases and V by 0 bases; bases with no gene match: 7. CDR3 DNA sequence: TGTGCCAGCAGCTTGGCGGGACTAGCGGCCAATACCTACGAGCAGTACTTC. Protein: CASSLAGLAANTYEQYF.

This chain joins TRBV19 and TRBJ2-2, with 7 bases matching TRBD1. Unmatched junction bases numbered 8, after V lost 9 bases and J lost 7 bases. Germline CDR1 and CDR2: LNHDA and SQIVND (reference sequence). The CDR3 contains 13 residues. CDR3 region: CASNRGRVGELFF. CDR3 bases: TGTGCCAGCAACAGGGGAAGGGTCGGGGAGCTGTTTTTT.

The genes are TRBV19 and TRBJ2-7; D may be TRBD1 (6 bases). CDR1 is LNHDA, CDR2 SQIVND, per germline (reference sequence). Trimming cost V 6 bases and J 3 bases, with 9 bases left between them. This CDR3 contains 12 residues. The CDR3, as DNA: TGTGCCAGTAGGGACAGAAGCTACGAGCAGTACTTC. Protein: CASRDRSYEQYF. Drawing the rest from reference TRBV19 and TRBJ2-7, the complete variable domain is DGGITQSPKYLFRKEGQNVTLSCEQNLNHDAMYWYRQDPGQGLRLIYYSQIVNDFQKGDIAEGYSVSREKKESFPLTVTSAQKNPTAFYLCASRDRSYEQYFGPGTRLTVT.

V is TRBV10-2 and J is TRBJ2-1; the match to TRBD2 covers 8 bases. The germline V gene has CDR1 WSHSY and CDR2 SAAADI. V lost 6 bases and J lost 8; bases outside the gene matches: 9. The CDR3 consists of 14 residues. CDR3 DNA: TGCGCCAGCAGGCAAGCGGGAGAGGGTCATGAGCAGTTCTTC. It yields the protein CASRQAGEGHEQFF.

The rearrangement joins TRBV5-6 to TRBJ1-1; D possibly corresponds to TRBD1 (5 bases). V was clipped by 4 bases and J by 5 bases, with 21 bases between them. CDR1 is SGHDT, CDR2 YYEEEE, per germline. The CDR3 runs 16 residues. CDR3 nucleotides: TGTGCCAGCAGCCCCAGGACGATTGCGGGGGGGACTGAAGCTTTCTTT. Protein sequence: CASSPRTIAGGTEAFF.

This chain joins TRBV27 and TRBJ2-1, with 8 positions matching TRBD2. Looked up from germline, CDR1 is MNHEY and CDR2 is SMNVEV (reference sequence). CDR3 length: 16 residues. J was trimmed by 5 bases and V by 6 bases; bases with no gene match: 12. This CDR3 is CASRLISGSGDNEQFF. The CDR3 nucleotides are TGTGCCAGCAGATTAATAAGCGGGAGTGGTGACAATGAGCAGTTCTTC.

V is TRBV27 and J is TRBJ2-7; tentatively, D is TRBD1 (6 bases). Germline V CDR1 and CDR2: MNHEY, SMNVEV (reference sequence). Between the trimmed V and J ends, which lost 2 bases and 1 base, there was a span of 9 bases. This CDR3 has 14 amino acids. CDR3 in amino acids: CASSLPGQSYEQYF. The CDR3 nucleotides read TGTGCCAGCAGTTTACCAGGACAGTCCTACGAGCAGTACTTC.

CDR3 bases: TGTGCCAGCAGTTGGACAGGGGCCCCGAACACTGAAGCTTTCTTT. Translated, it gives CASSWTGAPNTEAFF. The chain recombines TRBV27 with TRBJ1-1, with 9 bases identical to TRBD1. V lost 4 bases, J lost 1 base, and 4 bases stayed unmatched. Germline V CDR1 and CDR2: MNHEY, SMNVEV (reference sequence). The CDR3 length is 15 residues.

J is TRBJ1-1 and V is TRBV5-5; the D gene is possibly TRBD1 (6 bases). This CDR3 is built from 15 residues. Germline CDR1 SGHKS, CDR2 YYEKEE (reference sequence). Trimming stripped 4 bases from V and 6 bases from J, with 19 bases between. CDR3 coding DNA: TGTGCCAGCAGCCATCTACAGGGTGGTATGGCTGAAGCTTTCTTT. Its protein product is CASSHLQGGMAEAFF.

The chain has TRBV19 and TRBJ2-3; 16 bases agree with TRBD2. The CDR3 covers 17 residues. After removal of 4 bases from V and 5 bases from J, the junction contained 6 bases not matched to a gene. The germline V gene encodes CDR1 LNHDA and CDR2 SQIVND (reference sequence). CDR3 nucleotide sequence: TGTGCCAGTAGTAAGGGACTAGCGGGAGGGCCAGGAGATACGCAGTATTTT. Translation: CASSKGLAGGPGDTQYF.

This clone has a handful of counts. The V gene is TRBV10-3, the J gene TRBJ2-3, with 11 positions matching TRBD2. With V trimmed by 4 bases and J by 1 base, 4 bases remained unmatched. Germline values: CDR1 ENHRY, CDR2 SYGVKD. This CDR3 region has 16 residues. As DNA, the CDR3 is TGTGCCATCAGTGCCCTTAGCGGGAGGGGCACAGATACGCAGTATTTT. It is translated as CAISALSGRGTDTQYF.

On this clone: Other DNA sequences from this sample encode an identical CDR3 as well. The chain combines TRBV9 with TRBJ1-1; unclear D gene. Germline CDR1 and CDR2: SGDLS and YYNGEE. The CDR3 runs to 16 residues. V was cut by 4 bases and J by 1 base, with 17 bases left in between. In DNA form, the CDR3 reads TGTGCCAGCAGCTCCCACCGGGAAGGAGGGAACACTGAAGCTTTCTTT. Protein product: CASSSHREGGNTEAFF.

This chain uses TRBV3-1 (or the pseudogene TRBV3-2) with TRBJ2-1; 8 nucleotides line up with TRBD2. Germline V gene data show CDR1 as LGHDT and CDR2 as YNNKEL (reference sequence). The ends lost 3 bases at V and 16 bases at J; junction bases unmatched: 14. The CDR3 covers 14 residues. In DNA form, the CDR3 reads TGTGCCAGCAGCCATTTCGATCGGGAGGGCCGGCCCTTCTTC. It codes for CASSHFDREGRPFF.

The J gene is TRBJ2-7, the V gene TRBV5-5; no reliable D call. Trimming stripped 4 bases from V and 2 bases from J, with 16 bases between. CDR1 SGHKS and CDR2 YYEKEE come from the germline V gene (reference sequence). CDR3 length: 15 residues. The CDR3 protein is CASSPFYTQPYEQYF. The DNA of the CDR3 is TGTGCCAGCAGCCCCTTTTACACACAACCCTACGAGCAGTACTTC.

V gene TRBV18 combines with J gene TRBJ2-1, with 8 bases identical to TRBD2. Germline loops: CDR1 KGHSH, CDR2 LQKENI. The J segment lost 6 bases and the V segment lost 5 bases, leaving 9 bases of the junction unmatched. The CDR3 has 15 amino acids. CDR3 loop: CASSSQAGEANEQFF. CDR3 nucleotide sequence: TGTGCCAGCTCATCCCAAGCGGGAGAGGCCAATGAGCAGTTCTTC.

This chain joins TRBV12-3 or TRBV12-4 and TRBJ2-1; perhaps TRBD2 as D (5 bases). V was pared by 7 bases and J by 10 bases, with 11 bases between. The CDR3 spans 11 residues. The DNA for the CDR3 is TGTGCCAGCACCGCCGGCGGGGAGCAGTTCTTC. Its protein is CASTAGGEQFF.

This chain joins TRBV19 and TRBJ1-5; no firm D call. V was shortened by 5 bases and J by 0 bases, with 8 bases between the two germline ends. This CDR3 is 14 amino acids long. Per germline, CDR1 LNHDA and CDR2 SQIVND (reference sequence). The DNA of the CDR3 is TGTGCCAGTAGTGGGCTTCATAGCAATCAGCCCCAGCATTTT. Residues: CASSGLHSNQPQHF.

The V call is TRBV6-5, the J call TRBJ1-2, with D possibly being TRBD1 (5 bases). Per the germline V gene, CDR1 is MNHEY and CDR2 is SVGAGI. The V and J ends lost 5 bases and 3 bases respectively, with 13 bases between them. The CDR3 is made up of 14 amino acids. The CDR3 sequence is CASSPPGGHYGYTF. DNA of the CDR3: TGTGCCAGCAGTCCTCCCGGGGGTCACTATGGCTACACCTTC.

The CDR3 coding sequence is TGCGCCAGCAGCTTGACAGGGGGCTCTGGGGCCAACGTCCTGACTTTC. It codes for CASSLTGGSGANVLTF. The chain carries TRBV5-1 and TRBJ2-6; 8 bases fit TRBD1. The V segment lost 1 base and the J segment 0 bases; nucleotides outside the gene matches: 0. Germline V gene sequence: CDR1 SGHRS, CDR2 YFSETQ. The CDR3 covers 16 residues.

This clone was seen once. The gene calls are TRBV7-9 and TRBJ2-3; D is perhaps TRBD2 (6 bases). The CDR3 is 16 residues long. Trimming removed 3 bases from V and 0 bases from J, with 13 bases in between. Germline lookup yields CDR1 SEHNR and CDR2 FQNEAQ (reference sequence). CDR3 region: CASSFALASSTDTQYF. The CDR3 DNA reads as TGTGCCAGCAGCTTCGCACTAGCAAGTAGCACAGATACGCAGTATTTT.

The chain is built from TRBV7-2 and TRBJ2-1; D may be TRBD2 (5 bases). Trimming removed 0 bases from V and 0 bases from J, with 6 bases in between. CDR3 length: 15 amino acids. Per the germline V gene, CDR1 is SGHTA and CDR2 is FQGNSA. The chain's CDR3 is CASSLAGASYNEQFF. CDR3 sequence (DNA): TGTGCCAGCAGCTTAGCGGGAGCCTCCTACAATGAGCAGTTCTTC. The full variable domain, in which reference TRBV7-2 and TRBJ2-1 provide the parts outside the CDR3, is GAGVSQSPSNKVTEKGKDVELRCDPISGHTALYWYRQSLGQGLEFLIYFQGNSAPDKSGLPSDRFSAERTGGSVSTLTIQRTQQEDSAVYLCASSLAGASYNEQFFGPGTRLTVL.

This chain joins TRBV2 and TRBJ1-2, with TRBD1 matching 7 bases. Unmatched junction bases numbered 4, after V lost 8 bases and J lost 1 base. The CDR3 sequence is 13 residues long. CDR1 SNHLY and CDR2 FYNNEI come from the germline V gene. CDR3 coding DNA: TGTGCCAGCTCCGGGGACAGTAACTATGGCTACACCTTC. This gives the protein CASSGDSNYGYTF.

The J gene is TRBJ2-1, the V gene TRBV24-1, with 9 bases fitting TRBD1. J was trimmed by 1 base and V by 6 bases; bases with no gene match: 9. In germline, CDR1 is KGHDR, CDR2 SFDVKD. The CDR3 covers 17 residues. In nucleotides, the CDR3 is TGTGCCACCAGTCCCCTACAAGGGACAGGGTCCTACAATGAGCAGTTCTTC. As protein: CATSPLQGTGSYNEQFF.

The rearrangement joins TRBV4-1 to TRBJ2-5; weak D call: TRBD2 (7 bases). Germline values: CDR1 MGHRA, CDR2 YSYEKL. This CDR3 comprises 15 residues. V lost 0 bases and J lost 7, with 15 bases in between. Written as DNA, the CDR3 is TGCGCCAGCAGCCAAGAAGGGGGGGGGCCGGCGACCCAGTACTTC. This sequence encodes CASSQEGGGPATQYF.